This is a list of T cell receptor beta chains from one sample in a study of identical twins. TCRdb redid the calling of the 5' RACE reads with MiXCR, one entry per CDR3 protein. The sample consists of some 1,700,000 distinct CDR3 sequences, 25% to 35% of them appearing once. Sequenced input: cord blood. The receptor set was obtained from a newborn girl in good health. CDR3s include the opening cysteine and the closing phenylalanine or tryptophan. Fields, in order: V gene, J gene, clone size, D gene, CDR3 protein, CDR3 DNA. D genes are given only for firm matches. Clone size is shown for a subset of rows, as once, few, many or a class of expanded clone.

TRBV20-1	TRBJ2-1	NA	TRBD2	CSAVQPLAGGLNEQFF	TGCAGTGCTGTCCAACCCCTAGCGGGGGGGCTTAATGAGCAGTTCTTC
TRBV25-1	TRBJ2-3	NA	NA	CASSESPPTDTRYF	TGTGCCAGCAGTGAATCCCCACCCACAGATACGCGGTATTTT
TRBV4-1	TRBJ1-5	NA	NA	CASSQVGIQPQHF	TGCGCCAGCAGCCAAGTGGGGATTCAGCCCCAGCATTTT
TRBV27	TRBJ2-1	once	NA	CASRADWNEQFF	TGTGCCAGCAGAGCGGACTGGAATGAGCAGTTCTTC
TRBV6-2/TRBV6-3	TRBJ2-7	NA	NA	CASSYDREHPYEQYF	TGTGCCAGCAGTTACGACCGGGAGCATCCCTACGAGCAGTACTTC
TRBV7-2	TRBJ2-1	few	NA	CASSRPSDNEQFF	TGTGCCAGCAGCCGCCCTAGCGACAATGAGCAGTTCTTC
TRBV7-2	TRBJ2-3	few	TRBD2	CASSLRTSSGRASDTQYF	TGTGCCAGCAGCTTAAGGACCTCAAGCGGGAGGGCCTCAGATACGCAGTATTTT
TRBV14	TRBJ2-7	NA	NA	CASSRFGQLFFPYEQYF	TGTGCCAGCAGCCGCTTCGGGCAGCTGTTCTTTCCCTACGAGCAGTACTTC
TRBV29-1	TRBJ2-1	NA	TRBD2	CSVEDQWGPGGREHNEQFF	TGCAGCGTTGAAGATCAGTGGGGCCCGGGAGGCAGGGAACACAATGAGCAGTTCTTC
TRBV20-1	TRBJ2-6	few	NA	CSARTGLGGSSGANVLTF	TGCAGTGCTAGGACCGGATTAGGGGGATCGTCTGGGGCCAACGTCCTGACTTTC
TRBV5-6	TRBJ2-1	few	NA	CASSFVNAYNEQFF	TGTGCCAGCAGCTTCGTTAACGCTTACAATGAGCAGTTCTTC
TRBV3-1	TRBJ1-2	NA	TRBD1	CASRGQTNYGYTF	TGTGCCAGCAGGGGACAGACTAACTATGGCTACACCTTC
TRBV28	TRBJ2-7	NA	TRBD2	CASSTLLALAGAYEQYF	TGTGCCAGCAGTACACTCCTCGCGCTAGCGGGTGCCTACGAGCAGTACTTC
TRBV20-1	TRBJ2-1	NA	NA	CSVLKRIPNEQFF	TGCAGTGTGCTAAAGAGAATCCCCAATGAGCAGTTCTTC
TRBV29-1	TRBJ1-1	NA	NA	CSGSASMNTEAFF	TGCAGCGGGTCAGCCTCCATGAACACTGAAGCTTTCTTT
TRBV2	TRBJ2-7	few	TRBD2	CASRTTGLASSYEQYF	TGTGCCAGCAGGACGACCGGACTAGCGAGCTCCTACGAGCAGTACTTC
TRBV29-1	TRBJ1-3	NA	TRBD1	CSVEDPGQGGLFTIYF	TGCAGCGTTGAAGATCCCGGACAGGGCGGGCTTTTCACCATATATTTT
TRBV29-1	TRBJ1-2	NA	TRBD1	CSVGDSGMGSYGYTF	TGCAGCGTTGGGGACAGTGGGATGGGATCCTATGGCTACACCTTC
TRBV10-2	TRBJ2-3	NA	TRBD2	CASSGDYSDTQYF	TGCGCCAGCAGTGGGGACTATTCAGATACGCAGTATTTT
TRBV9	TRBJ1-3	NA	NA	CASSPRTAILSGNTIYF	TGTGCCAGCAGCCCCCGGACAGCTATCCTCTCTGGAAACACCATATATTTT
TRBV10-3	TRBJ2-4	NA	NA	CAISGEPGGNEQYF	TGTGCCATCAGTGGGGAGCCAGGCGGCAATGAGCAGTACTTC
TRBV5-6	TRBJ1-2	NA	NA	CASSLGLATF	TGTGCCAGCAGCTTGGGTCTCGCCACCTTC
TRBV6-1	TRBJ2-1	few	NA	CASSETPYNEQFF	TGTGCCAGCAGTGAAACCCCATACAATGAGCAGTTCTTC
TRBV28	TRBJ1-2	many	NA	CASSPGLYFHGYTF	TGTGCCAGCAGTCCAGGGTTATATTTCCATGGCTACACCTTC
TRBV29-1	TRBJ1-1	NA	NA	CSVDSLLGSTEAFF	TGCAGCGTTGACAGTCTTTTGGGGAGCACTGAAGCTTTCTTT
TRBV7-9	TRBJ1-1	NA	NA	CASSLTETGHTEAFF	TGTGCCAGCAGCTTGACAGAAACGGGGCACACTGAAGCTTTCTTT
TRBV7-9	TRBJ1-2	NA	NA	CASSLVYIYGYTF	TGTGCCAGCAGCTTAGTCTATATCTACGGCTACACCTTC
TRBV28	TRBJ2-3	few	NA	CASSLDYGGVDTQYF	TGTGCCAGCAGTTTAGATTACGGGGGTGTAGATACGCAGTATTTT
TRBV15	TRBJ2-7	NA	NA	CATSGAPSVGEQYF	TGTGCCACCAGCGGCGCACCCAGTGTCGGCGAGCAGTACTTC
TRBV19	TRBJ1-2	few	NA	CASSIDRQYGGYTF	TGTGCCAGTAGTATAGATCGACAGTACGGTGGCTACACCTTC
TRBV28	TRBJ2-4	NA	NA	CASSWGMGTLAKNIQYF	TGTGCCAGCAGTTGGGGGATGGGGACGCTAGCCAAAAACATTCAGTACTTC
TRBV9	TRBJ2-1	few	TRBD2	CASSVGPSGEQFF	TGTGCCAGCAGCGTAGGGCCTAGCGGTGAGCAGTTCTTC
TRBV11-2	TRBJ2-3	NA	TRBD1	CASRLGQGLNTQYF	TGTGCCAGCAGATTGGGACAGGGGTTGAATACGCAGTATTTT
TRBV28	TRBJ2-1	NA	TRBD2	CASSISGRYNEQFF	TGTGCCAGCAGTATTAGCGGGAGGTACAATGAGCAGTTCTTC
TRBV20-1	TRBJ2-7	many	NA	CSARRVRYEQYF	TGCAGTGCTAGACGAGTGCGCTACGAGCAGTACTTC
TRBV4-1	TRBJ2-7	NA	TRBD1	CASSLPGTGTGSYEQYF	TGCGCCAGCAGCCTCCCTGGGACAGGGACGGGATCCTACGAGCAGTACTTC
TRBV7-2	TRBJ1-5	NA	NA	CASSPGWASNQPQHF	TGTGCCAGCAGCCCCGGGTGGGCTAGCAATCAGCCCCAGCATTTT
TRBV20-1	TRBJ2-1	few	NA	CSARDPGAALHEQFF	TGCAGTGCTAGAGACCCGGGCGCCGCTCTGCATGAGCAGTTCTTC
TRBV11-2	TRBJ2-5	few	TRBD1	CASSLVGTGLETQYF	TGTGCCAGCAGCTTAGTAGGGACAGGGTTAGAGACCCAGTACTTC
TRBV6-2/TRBV6-3	TRBJ2-7	NA	TRBD2	CASSRSSGRNEQYF	TGTGCCAGCAGCCGCTCTAGCGGGCGGAACGAGCAGTACTTC
TRBV10-3	TRBJ2-1	NA	NA	CAISEEAAHEQFF	TGTGCCATCAGTGAAGAAGCGGCTCACGAGCAGTTCTTC
TRBV12-3/TRBV12-4	TRBJ2-1	NA	NA	CASRQRANEQFF	TGTGCCAGCAGGCAGCGGGCAAATGAGCAGTTCTTC
TRBV5-6	TRBJ1-1	NA	TRBD1	CASSSRQGLNTEAFF	TGTGCCAGCAGCAGTAGACAGGGATTGAACACTGAAGCTTTCTTT
TRBV18	TRBJ2-5	NA	NA	CASSHSRAGDEQYF	TGTGCCAGCTCACATTCCAGGGCCGGTGATGAGCAGTACTTC
TRBV9	TRBJ1-2	NA	NA	CASSGGGSKGYTF	TGTGCCAGCAGCGGAGGGGGATCTAAGGGCTACACCTTC
TRBV20-1	TRBJ1-1	few	TRBD1	CSARDWGQGNTEAFF	TGCAGTGCTAGAGATTGGGGACAGGGGAACACTGAAGCTTTCTTT
TRBV5-1	TRBJ2-1	few	TRBD1	CASSLAGTETYNEQFF	TGCGCCAGCAGCTTGGCCGGGACAGAGACCTACAATGAGCAGTTCTTC
TRBV20-1	TRBJ2-3	few	NA	CSARVGRGGTDTQYF	TGCAGTGCTAGAGTGGGGCGGGGCGGCACAGATACGCAGTATTTT
TRBV19	TRBJ1-2	NA	TRBD1	CASSPMGTGIDGYTF	TGTGCCAGTAGTCCCATGGGGACAGGAATTGACGGCTACACCTTC
TRBV10-2	TRBJ1-4	few	NA	CASSEEFF	TGCGCCAGCAGTGAGGAGTTTTTT
TRBV7-2	TRBJ2-3	NA	NA	CASSLAGRGNTDTQYF	TGTGCCAGCAGCTTAGCAGGGCGGGGTAACACAGATACGCAGTATTTT
TRBV7-9	TRBJ2-1	few	NA	CASSLKPRAPHYNEQFF	TGTGCCAGCAGCTTAAAGCCCAGGGCCCCCCACTACAATGAGCAGTTCTTC
TRBV6-5	TRBJ1-3	NA	NA	CASSAGFSGNTIYF	TGTGCCAGCAGTGCGGGATTCTCTGGAAACACCATATATTTT
TRBV5-1	TRBJ1-1	NA	TRBD1	CASSSLPGQGKNTEAFF	TGCGCCAGCAGCTCCCTCCCGGGACAGGGGAAGAATACTGAAGCTTTCTTT
TRBV20-1	TRBJ2-5	once	TRBD2	CSARDHFRILAGVDEQYF	TGCAGTGCTAGAGACCACTTTAGGATACTAGCGGGAGTGGATGAGCAGTACTTC
TRBV29-1	TRBJ1-4	few	TRBD1	CSVRTGTTNEKLFF	TGCAGCGTTCGGACAGGCACAACTAATGAAAAACTGTTTTTT
TRBV29-1	TRBJ2-3	many	TRBD2	CSGMTSGLADTQYF	TGCAGCGGGATGACTAGCGGATTGGCAGATACGCAGTATTTT